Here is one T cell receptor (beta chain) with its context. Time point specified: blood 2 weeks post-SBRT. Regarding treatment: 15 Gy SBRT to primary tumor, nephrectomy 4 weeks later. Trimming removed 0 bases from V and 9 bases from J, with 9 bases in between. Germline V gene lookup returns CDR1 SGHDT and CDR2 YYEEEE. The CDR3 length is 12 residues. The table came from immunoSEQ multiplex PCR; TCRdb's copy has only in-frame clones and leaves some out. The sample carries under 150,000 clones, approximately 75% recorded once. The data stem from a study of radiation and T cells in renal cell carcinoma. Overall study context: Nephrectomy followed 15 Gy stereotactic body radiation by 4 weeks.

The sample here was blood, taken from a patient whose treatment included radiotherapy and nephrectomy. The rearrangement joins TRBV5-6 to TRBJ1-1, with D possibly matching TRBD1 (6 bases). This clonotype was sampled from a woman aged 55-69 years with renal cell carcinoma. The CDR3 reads CASSLGDTQAFF. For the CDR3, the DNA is TGTGCCAGCAGCTTGGGGGACACACAAGCTTTCTTT.